This T cell receptor beta chain was retrieved from a study of identical twins. MiXCR, run by TCRdb on the 5' RACE reads, gives a single entry per CDR3 protein. The table lists 1.5 million or so distinct CDR3 sequences, about 32% of them singletons. Germline V CDR1 and CDR2: DFQATT, SNEGSKA (reference sequence). Trimming removed 0 bases from V and 2 bases from J, with 11 bases in between. The CDR3 is 15 amino acids. In this sample, this clonotype turned up a few times. This sequence originates from a newborn girl in good health. V and J are TRBV20-1 and TRBJ2-1; a possible D gene is TRBD1 (7 bases). Sequenced sample: cord blood. As DNA, the CDR3 is TGCAGTGCTAGAGAGGGCAGGGGGGCCTACAATGAGCAGTTCTTC. Translation: CSAREGRGAYNEQFF.